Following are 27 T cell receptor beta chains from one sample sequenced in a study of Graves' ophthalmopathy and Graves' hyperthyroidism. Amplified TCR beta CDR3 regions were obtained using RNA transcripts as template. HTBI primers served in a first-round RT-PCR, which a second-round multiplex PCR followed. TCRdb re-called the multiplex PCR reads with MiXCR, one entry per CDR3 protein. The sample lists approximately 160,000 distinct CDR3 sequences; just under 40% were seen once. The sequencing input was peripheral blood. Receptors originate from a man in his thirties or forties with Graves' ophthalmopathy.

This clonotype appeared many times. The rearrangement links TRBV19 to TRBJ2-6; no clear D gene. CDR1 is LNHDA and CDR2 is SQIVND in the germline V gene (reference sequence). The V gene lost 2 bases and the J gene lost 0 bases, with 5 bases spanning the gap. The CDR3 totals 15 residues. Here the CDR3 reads CASSIQDSGANVLTF. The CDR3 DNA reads TGTGCCAGTAGTATACAGGACTCTGGGGCCAACGTCCTGACTTTC. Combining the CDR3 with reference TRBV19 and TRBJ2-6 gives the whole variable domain DGGITQSPKYLFRKEGQNVTLSCEQNLNHDAMYWYRQDPGQGLRLIYYSQIVNDFQKGDIAEGYSVSREKKESFPLTVTSAQKNPTAFYLCASSIQDSGANVLTFGAGSRLTVL.

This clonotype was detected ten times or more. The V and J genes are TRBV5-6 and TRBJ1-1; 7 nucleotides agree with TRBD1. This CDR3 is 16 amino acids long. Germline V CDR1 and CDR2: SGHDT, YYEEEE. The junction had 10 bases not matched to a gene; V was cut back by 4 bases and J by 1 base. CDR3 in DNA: TGTGCCAGCAGCCTGGTGGTCCGGGACAGGAACACTGAAGCTTTCTTT. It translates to CASSLVVRDRNTEAFF.

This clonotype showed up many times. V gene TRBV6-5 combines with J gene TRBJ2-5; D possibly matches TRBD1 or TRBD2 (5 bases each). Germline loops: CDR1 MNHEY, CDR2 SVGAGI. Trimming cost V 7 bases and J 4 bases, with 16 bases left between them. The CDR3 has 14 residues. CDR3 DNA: TGTGCCAGCACCAGGGACCTCAACGGAGAGACCCAGTACTTC. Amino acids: CASTRDLNGETQYF.

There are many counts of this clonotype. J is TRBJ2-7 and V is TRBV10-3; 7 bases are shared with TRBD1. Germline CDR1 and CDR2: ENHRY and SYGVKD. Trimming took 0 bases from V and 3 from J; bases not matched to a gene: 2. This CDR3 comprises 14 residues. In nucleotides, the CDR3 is TGTGCCATCAGTGAGTCTCGGACAGGCTACGAGCAGTACTTC. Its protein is CAISESRTGYEQYF.

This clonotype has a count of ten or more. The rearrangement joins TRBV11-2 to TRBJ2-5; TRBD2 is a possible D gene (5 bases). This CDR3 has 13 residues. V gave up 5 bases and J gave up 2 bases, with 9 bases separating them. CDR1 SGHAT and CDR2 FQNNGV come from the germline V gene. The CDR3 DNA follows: TGTGCCAGCAGCGCCACGGGGCAAGAGACCCAGTACTTC. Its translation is CASSATGQETQYF.

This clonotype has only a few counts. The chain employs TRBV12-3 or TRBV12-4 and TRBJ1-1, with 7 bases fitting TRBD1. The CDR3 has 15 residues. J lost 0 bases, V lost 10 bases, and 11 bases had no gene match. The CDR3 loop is CAITPDRAMNTEAFF. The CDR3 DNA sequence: TGTGCCATCACTCCAGACAGGGCTATGAACACTGAAGCTTTCTTT.

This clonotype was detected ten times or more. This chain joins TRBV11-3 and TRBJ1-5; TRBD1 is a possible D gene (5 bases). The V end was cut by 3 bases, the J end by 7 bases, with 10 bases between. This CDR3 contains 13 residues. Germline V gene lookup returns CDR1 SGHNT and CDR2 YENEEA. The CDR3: CASSLGERQPQHF. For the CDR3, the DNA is TGTGCCAGCAGCTTGGGGGAGAGACAGCCCCAGCATTTT.

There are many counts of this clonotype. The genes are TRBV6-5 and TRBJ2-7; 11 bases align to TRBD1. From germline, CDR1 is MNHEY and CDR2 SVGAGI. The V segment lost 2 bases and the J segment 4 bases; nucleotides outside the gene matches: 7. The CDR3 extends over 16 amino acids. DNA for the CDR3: TGTGCCAGCAGTTACGGCCGGGACAGGGGGGGGTACGAGCAGTACTTC. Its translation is CASSYGRDRGGYEQYF.

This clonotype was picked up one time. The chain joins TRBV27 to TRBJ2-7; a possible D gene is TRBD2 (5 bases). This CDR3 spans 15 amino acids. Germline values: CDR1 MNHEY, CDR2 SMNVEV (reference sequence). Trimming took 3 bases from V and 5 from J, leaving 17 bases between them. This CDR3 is CASSLTREHGNEQYF. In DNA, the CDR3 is TGTGCCAGCAGTTTGACCCGGGAACACGGTAACGAGCAGTACTTC.

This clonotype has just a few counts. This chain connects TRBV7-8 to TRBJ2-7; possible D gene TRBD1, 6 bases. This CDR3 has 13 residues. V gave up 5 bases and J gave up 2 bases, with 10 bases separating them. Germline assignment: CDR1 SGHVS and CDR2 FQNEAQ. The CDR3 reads CASSLRGAYEQYF. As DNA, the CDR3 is TGTGCCAGCAGCCTCAGGGGCGCCTACGAGCAGTACTTC.

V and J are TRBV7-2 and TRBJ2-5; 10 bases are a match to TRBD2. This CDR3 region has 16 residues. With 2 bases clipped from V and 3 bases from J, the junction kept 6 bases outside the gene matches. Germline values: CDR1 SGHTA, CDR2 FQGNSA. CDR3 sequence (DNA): TGTGCCAGCAGCTTATTAGGAGGACTAGCGGAAGAGACCCAGTACTTC. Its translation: CASSLLGGLAEETQYF.

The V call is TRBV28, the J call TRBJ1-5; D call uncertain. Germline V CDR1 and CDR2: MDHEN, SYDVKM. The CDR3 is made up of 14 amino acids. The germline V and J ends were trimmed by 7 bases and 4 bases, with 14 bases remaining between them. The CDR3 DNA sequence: TGTGCCAGCACCTTAGGGCGGGCAAATCAGCCCCAGCATTTT. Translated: CASTLGRANQPQHF. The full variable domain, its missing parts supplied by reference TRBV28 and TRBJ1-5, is DVKVTQSSRYLVKRTGEKVFLECVQDMDHENMFWYRQDPGLGLRLIYFSYDVKMKEKGDIPEGYSVSREKKERFSLILESASTNQTSMYLCASTLGRANQPQHFGDGTRLSIL.

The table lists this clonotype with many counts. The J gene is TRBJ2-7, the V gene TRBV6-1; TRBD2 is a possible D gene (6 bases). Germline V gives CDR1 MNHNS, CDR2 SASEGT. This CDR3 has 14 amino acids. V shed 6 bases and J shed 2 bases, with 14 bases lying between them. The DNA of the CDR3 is TGTGCCAGCAGCGGAAGCGGGCGAGCCTACGAGCAGTACTTC. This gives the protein CASSGSGRAYEQYF.

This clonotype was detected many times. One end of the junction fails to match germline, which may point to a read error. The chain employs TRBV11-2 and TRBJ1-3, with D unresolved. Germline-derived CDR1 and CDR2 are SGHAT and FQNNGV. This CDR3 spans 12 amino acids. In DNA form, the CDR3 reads TGTGCCAGCAGCATAGATGGAAACACCATATATTTT. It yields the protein CASSIDGNTIYF.

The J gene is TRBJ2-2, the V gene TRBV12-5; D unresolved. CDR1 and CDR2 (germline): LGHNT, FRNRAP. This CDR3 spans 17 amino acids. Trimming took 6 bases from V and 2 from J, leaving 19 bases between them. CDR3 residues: CASGPPGYTTNTGELFF. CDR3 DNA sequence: TGTGCTAGTGGCCCCCCTGGGTACACCACTAACACCGGGGAGCTGTTTTTT. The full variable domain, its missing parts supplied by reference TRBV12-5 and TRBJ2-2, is DARVTQTPRHKVTEMGQEVTMRCQPILGHNTVFWYRQTMMQGLELLAYFRNRAPLDDSGMPKDRFSAEMPDATLATLKIQPSEPRDSAVYFCASGPPGYTTNTGELFFGEGSRLTVL.

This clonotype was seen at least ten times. In DNA, the CDR3 is TGTGCCAGCAGACTTCGGATGAACACTGAAGCTTTCTTT. It translates to CASRLRMNTEAFF. This chain connects TRBV2 to TRBJ1-1; D is ambiguous. CDR3 length: 13 amino acids. Trimming took 6 bases from V and 0 from J, leaving 8 bases between them. From germline, CDR1 is SNHLY and CDR2 FYNNEI.

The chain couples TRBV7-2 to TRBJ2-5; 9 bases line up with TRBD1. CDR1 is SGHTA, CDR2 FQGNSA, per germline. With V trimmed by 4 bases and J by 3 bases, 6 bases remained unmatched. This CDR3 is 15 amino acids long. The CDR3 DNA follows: TGTGCCAGCAGCTCCGGGACAGGGCAGAAAGAGACCCAGTACTTC. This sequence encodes CASSSGTGQKETQYF.

This CDR3 is CASTHDRERNQPQHF. The CDR3, as DNA: TGTGCCAGCACCCATGACCGGGAACGAAATCAGCCCCAGCATTTT. The chain recombines TRBV6-1 with TRBJ1-5; D gene unclear. V lost 7 bases to trimming and J lost 4 bases, with 17 bases between them. Germline CDR1 MNHNS, CDR2 SASEGT. The CDR3 is 15 residues long.

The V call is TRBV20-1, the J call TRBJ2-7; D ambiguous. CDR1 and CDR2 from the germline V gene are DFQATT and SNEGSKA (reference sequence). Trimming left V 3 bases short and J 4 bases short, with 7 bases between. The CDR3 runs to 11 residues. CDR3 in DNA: TGCAGTGCTAGCGGAAATTACGAGCAGTACTTC. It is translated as CSASGNYEQYF.

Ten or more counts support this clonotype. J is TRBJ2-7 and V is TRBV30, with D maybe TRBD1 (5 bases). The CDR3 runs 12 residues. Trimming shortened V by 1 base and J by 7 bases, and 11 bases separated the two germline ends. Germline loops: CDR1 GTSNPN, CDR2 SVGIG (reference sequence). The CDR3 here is CAWSESGREQYF. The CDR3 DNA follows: TGTGCCTGGAGTGAGTCAGGGCGGGAGCAGTACTTC.

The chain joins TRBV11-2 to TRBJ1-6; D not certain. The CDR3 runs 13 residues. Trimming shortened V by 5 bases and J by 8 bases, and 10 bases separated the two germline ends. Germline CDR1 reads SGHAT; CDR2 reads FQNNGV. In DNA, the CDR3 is TGTGCCAGCAGCCCCCGACCGTATTCACCCCTCCACTTT. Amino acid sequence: CASSPRPYSPLHF. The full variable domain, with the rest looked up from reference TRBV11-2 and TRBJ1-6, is EAGVAQSPRYKIIEKRQSVAFWCNPISGHATLYWYQQILGQGPKLLIQFQNNGVVDDSQLPKDRFSAERLKGVDSTLKIQPAKLEDSAVYLCASSPRPYSPLHFGNGTRLTVT.

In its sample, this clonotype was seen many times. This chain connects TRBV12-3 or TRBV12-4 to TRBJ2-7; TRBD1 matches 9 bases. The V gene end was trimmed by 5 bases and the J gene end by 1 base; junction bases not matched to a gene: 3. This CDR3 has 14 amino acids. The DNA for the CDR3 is TGTGCCAGCAGTCCCGGACAGGGGTCCTACGAGCAGTACTTC. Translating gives CASSPGQGSYEQYF.

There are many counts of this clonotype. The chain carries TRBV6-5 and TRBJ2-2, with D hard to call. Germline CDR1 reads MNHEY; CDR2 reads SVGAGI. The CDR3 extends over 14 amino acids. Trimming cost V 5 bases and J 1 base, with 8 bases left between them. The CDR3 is CASSPRRNTGELFF. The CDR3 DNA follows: TGTGCCAGCAGTCCGAGGAGGAACACCGGGGAGCTGTTTTTT.

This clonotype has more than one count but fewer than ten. The CDR3 DNA sequence: TGTGCCAGCAGTGTAGGGGACTATGGCTACACCTTC. Translating it yields CASSVGDYGYTF. This chain connects TRBV6-1 to TRBJ1-2, with D tentatively TRBD1 (5 bases). Germline loops: CDR1 MNHNS, CDR2 SASEGT. This CDR3 has 12 residues. V was clipped by 4 bases and J by 3 bases, with 6 bases between them.

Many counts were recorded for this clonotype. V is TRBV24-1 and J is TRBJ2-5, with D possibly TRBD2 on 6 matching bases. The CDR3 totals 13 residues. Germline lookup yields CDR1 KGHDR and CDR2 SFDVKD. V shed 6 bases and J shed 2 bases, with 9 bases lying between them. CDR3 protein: CATSRGGQETQYF. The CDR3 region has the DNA TGTGCCACCAGTAGGGGAGGACAAGAGACCCAGTACTTC.

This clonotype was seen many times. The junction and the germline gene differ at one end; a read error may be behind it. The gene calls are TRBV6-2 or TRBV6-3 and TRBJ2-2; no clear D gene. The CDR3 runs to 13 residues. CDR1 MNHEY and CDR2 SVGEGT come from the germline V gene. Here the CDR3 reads CASSHSPPGELFF. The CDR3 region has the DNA TGTGCCAGCAGTCACTCCCCCCCCGGGGAGCTGTTTTTT.

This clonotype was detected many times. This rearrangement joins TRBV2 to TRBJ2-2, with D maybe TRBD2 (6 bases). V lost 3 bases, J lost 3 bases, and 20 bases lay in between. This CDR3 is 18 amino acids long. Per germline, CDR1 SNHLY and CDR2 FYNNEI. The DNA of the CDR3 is TGTGCCAGCAGTGAGCCCCTTCATGAGGAGGGCTACACCGGGGAGCTGTTTTTT. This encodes CASSEPLHEEGYTGELFF. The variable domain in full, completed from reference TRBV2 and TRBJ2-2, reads EPEVTQTPSHQVTQMGQEVILRCVPISNHLYFYWYRQILGQKVEFLVSFYNNEISEKSEIFDDQFSVERPDGSNFTLKIRSTKLEDSAMYFCASSEPLHEEGYTGELFFGEGSRLTVL.